One and the same sample provided the 18 T cell receptor beta chains below, sequenced in a study of T-cell reconstitution after alpha-beta-depleted transplantation in children. The library targeted TCRbeta and was prepared with unique molecular identifiers. Each CDR3 protein gets one entry after TCRdb re-called the PCR reads with MiXCR. The profile shows approximately 350,000 distinct CDR3 sequences, under 20% of them singletons. Sequencing was performed on PBMCs, mostly from graft donor cells, taken 360 days after TCRalphabeta/CD19-depleted stem cell transplant. Every receptor here comes from a male patient aged 2-15 years who had a stem cell transplant for acute lymphoblastic leukemia, so the T cells may come from the graft donor.

This clonotype was counted many times. The gene calls are TRBV4-1 and TRBJ2-7; D gene unclear. CDR3 length: 17 amino acids. The germline V gene encodes CDR1 MGHRA and CDR2 YSYEKL. V lost 1 base, J lost 1 base, and 17 bases lay in between. The CDR3 loop is CASSQVRPLGGSYEQYF. CDR3 DNA sequence: TGCGCCAGCAGCCAAGTTCGCCCTCTGGGCGGATCCTACGAGCAGTACTTC.

The chain employs TRBV11-2 and TRBJ2-5; 9 bases are a match to TRBD2. Germline values: CDR1 SGHAT, CDR2 FQNNGV. There are 16 residues in the CDR3. V lost 6 bases to trimming and J lost 3 bases; unmatched junction nucleotides: 11. CDR3 sequence: CASSFYSTSGKETQYF. The CDR3 bases are TGTGCCAGCAGTTTTTACTCGACTAGCGGCAAAGAGACCCAGTACTTC.

V is TRBV12-3 or TRBV12-4 and J is TRBJ2-3, with TRBD2 matching over 12 bases. This CDR3 is built from 20 residues. V trimming: 3 bases; J trimming: 5 bases; junction bases outside the gene matches: 18. CDR3 sequence: CASSFIGLPPTSGSLDTQYF. Here the CDR3 DNA reads TGTGCCAGCAGTTTTATCGGTCTCCCCCCGACTAGCGGGAGTCTAGATACGCAGTATTTT.

This clonotype was picked up many times. The chain links TRBV5-1 to TRBJ2-2, with D unresolved. The CDR3 extends over 12 amino acids. CDR1 and CDR2 from the germline V gene are SGHRS and YFSETQ. Trimming shortened V by 5 bases and J by 5 bases, and 7 bases separated the two germline ends. In DNA form, the CDR3 reads TGCGCCAGCAGGGAAGTTACCGGGGAGCTGTTTTTT. Its translation is CASREVTGELFF.

This clonotype has more than one count but fewer than ten. The gene calls are TRBV20-1 and TRBJ2-5; maybe TRBD2 (6 bases). The V gene lost 6 bases and the J gene lost 5 bases, with 34 bases spanning the gap. Per germline, CDR1 DFQATT and CDR2 SNEGSKA (reference sequence). The CDR3 loop spans 19 amino acids. The CDR3 DNA reads as TGCAGTGCCGAACCCGACAGCGGGCGGTTTTCCTCCTCGTTTGAGACCCAGTACTTC. Translated, it gives CSAEPDSGRFSSSFETQYF.

This clonotype was seen more than once but under ten times. The J gene is TRBJ2-5, the V gene TRBV10-3; tentatively, D is TRBD1 (5 bases). Trimming removed 7 bases at V and 5 bases at J, with 20 bases between. CDR1 and CDR2 (germline): ENHRY, SYGVKD. The CDR3 has 15 residues. CDR3 amino acids: CAITDSPPSWETQYF. The CDR3 DNA reads TGTGCCATCACCGACAGCCCTCCTAGTTGGGAGACCCAGTACTTC.

This chain connects TRBV20-1 to TRBJ1-4; D call uncertain. This CDR3 has 11 amino acids. The germline CDR1 and CDR2 sequences are DFQATT and SNEGSKA (reference sequence). V dropped 5 bases and J dropped 10 bases, with 11 bases sitting between them. CDR3 protein: CSAPEAGKLFF. CDR3 DNA sequence: TGCAGTGCTCCTGAGGCGGGAAAACTGTTTTTT.

This clonotype has ten or more counts. The chain recombines TRBV5-1 with TRBJ2-1; D not resolved. Trimming shortened V by 2 bases and J by 0 bases, and 12 bases separated the two germline ends. The CDR3 totals 16 residues. The germline gives CDR1 SGHRS, CDR2 YFSETQ. The CDR3 here is CASSFMRLSSYNEQFF. CDR3 DNA: TGCGCCAGCAGCTTTATGCGGCTGAGCTCCTACAATGAGCAGTTCTTC.

The J gene is TRBJ2-3, the V gene TRBV28; 10 bases align to TRBD2. From germline, CDR1 is MDHEN and CDR2 SYDVKM. Trimming took 8 bases from V and 3 from J; bases not matched to a gene: 8. This CDR3 contains 15 residues. The DNA of the CDR3 is TGTGCCAGCTTGGCTAGCGGGAGTCGAACAGATACGCAGTATTTT. Translation: CASLASGSRTDTQYF. Complete variable domain (other parts from reference TRBV28 and TRBJ2-3): DVKVTQSSRYLVKRTGEKVFLECVQDMDHENMFWYRQDPGLGLRLIYFSYDVKMKEKGDIPEGYSVSREKKERFSLILESASTNQTSMYLCASLASGSRTDTQYFGPGTRLTVL.

In its sample, this clonotype was seen a few times. The chain joins TRBV29-1 to TRBJ2-3, with 7 bases lining up with TRBD2. J lost 0 bases, V lost 1 base, and 4 bases had no gene match. Per the germline V gene, CDR1 is SQVTM and CDR2 is ANQGSEA. CDR3 length: 15 residues. Written as DNA, the CDR3 is TGCAGCGTTGAAGTCGGGCGGGGGAGCACAGATACGCAGTATTTT. Its translation: CSVEVGRGSTDTQYF.

This chain uses TRBV5-1 with TRBJ2-1; 7 bases map to TRBD2. Germline V gene lookup returns CDR1 SGHRS and CDR2 YFSETQ. The CDR3 contains 15 residues. The V gene end was trimmed by 0 bases and the J gene end by 8 bases; junction bases not matched to a gene: 8. The CDR3 nucleotides are TGCGCCAGCAGCTTGGTGCGGCGGGAGAATGATGAGCAGTTCTTC. Translating gives CASSLVRRENDEQFF.

There are many counts of this clonotype. This chain connects TRBV4-2 to TRBJ2-5; TRBD2 is a possible D gene (7 bases). V was cut by 4 bases and J by 5 bases, with 26 bases left in between. The length of the CDR3 is 18 residues. CDR1 LGHNA and CDR2 YNFKEQ come from the germline V gene. The chain's CDR3 is CASSPRSLGGGRWETQYF. In DNA, the CDR3 is TGTGCCAGCAGCCCCCGTTCCCTTGGGGGCGGGAGATGGGAGACCCAGTACTTC.

This clonotype has a handful of counts. The chain uses TRBV20-1 and TRBJ1-6; D perhaps matches TRBD1 (6 bases). The germline CDR1 and CDR2 sequences are DFQATT and SNEGSKA (reference sequence). The CDR3 runs to 15 residues. V shed 1 base and J shed 7 bases, with 14 bases lying between them. The CDR3 DNA is TGCAGTGCTAGAGGGAGGAGGGGGGGGAATTCACCCCTCCACTTT. Protein product: CSARGRRGGNSPLHF.

This clonotype was counted a few times. The rearrangement joins TRBV3-1 to TRBJ2-7; possible D gene TRBD1, 5 bases. The V end lost 0 bases, the J end lost 3 bases, and 12 bases lay between the germline ends. This CDR3 contains 15 residues. Germline CDR1 is LGHDT and CDR2 is YNNKEL (reference sequence). CDR3 sequence reads: CASSQEYRWDYEQYF. The CDR3 DNA reads TGTGCCAGCAGCCAAGAATACAGGTGGGACTACGAGCAGTACTTC.

The chain uses TRBV29-1 and TRBJ2-5; 12 positions match TRBD2. This CDR3 has 21 residues. V lost 2 bases, J lost 2 bases, and 21 bases stayed unmatched. Germline V CDR1 and CDR2: SQVTM, ANQGSEA. The CDR3, as DNA: TGCAGCGTTGAAAGAACAGGGAGGACTAGCGGGGTGGCGTTCCTACAAGAGACCCAGTACTTC. The encoded protein is CSVERTGRTSGVAFLQETQYF.

V and J are TRBV11-3 and TRBJ2-1; 7 nucleotides line up with TRBD1. Germline lookup yields CDR1 SGHNT and CDR2 YENEEA. V lost 1 base to trimming and J lost 6 bases; unmatched junction nucleotides: 0. The CDR3 extends over 13 amino acids. CDR3 protein: CASSLGDSNEQFF. The CDR3 nucleotides are TGTGCCAGCAGCTTAGGGGACAGCAATGAGCAGTTCTTC.

Note on this clonotype: One end of the junction does not line up with germline, which may come from a read error. The rearrangement uses TRBV3-1 and TRBJ2-3, with D possibly being TRBD1 (7 bases). Germline V CDR1 and CDR2: LGHDT, YNNKEL (reference sequence). The CDR3 spans 16 residues. The CDR3 sequence: CATSRQGGRRADTQYF. The CDR3 DNA reads TGTGCCACCAGCAGACAGGGAGGACGTCGGGCAGATACGCAGTATTTT.

The table lists this clonotype with many counts. The V and J genes are TRBV5-6 and TRBJ2-5; D is unresolved. In germline, CDR1 is SGHDT, CDR2 YYEEEE. V was cut by 9 bases and J by 0 bases, with 12 bases left in between. The CDR3 length is 13 residues. The CDR3, as DNA: TGTGCCACTCGACAAACGAACCAAGAGACCCAGTACTTC. Translation gives CATRQTNQETQYF.